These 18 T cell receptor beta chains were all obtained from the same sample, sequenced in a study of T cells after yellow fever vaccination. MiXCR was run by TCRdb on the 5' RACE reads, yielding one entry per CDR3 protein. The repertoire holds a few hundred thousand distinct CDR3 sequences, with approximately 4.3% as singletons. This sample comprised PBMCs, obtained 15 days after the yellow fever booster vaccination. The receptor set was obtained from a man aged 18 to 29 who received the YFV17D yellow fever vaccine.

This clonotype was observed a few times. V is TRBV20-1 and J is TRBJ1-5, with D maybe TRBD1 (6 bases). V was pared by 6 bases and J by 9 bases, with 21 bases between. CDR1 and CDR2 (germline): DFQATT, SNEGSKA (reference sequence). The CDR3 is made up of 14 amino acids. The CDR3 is CSASPSTGPGPQHF. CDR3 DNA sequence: TGCAGTGCCAGCCCCTCTACAGGGCCCGGGCCCCAGCATTTT.

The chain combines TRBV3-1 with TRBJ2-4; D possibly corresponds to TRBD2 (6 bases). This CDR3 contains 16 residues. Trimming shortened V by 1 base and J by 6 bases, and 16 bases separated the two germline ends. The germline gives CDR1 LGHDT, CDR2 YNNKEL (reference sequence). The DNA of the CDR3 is TGTGCCAGCAGCCAAGGTGGAGGGCGCGGTTTAAACATTCAGTACTTC. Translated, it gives CASSQGGGRGLNIQYF.

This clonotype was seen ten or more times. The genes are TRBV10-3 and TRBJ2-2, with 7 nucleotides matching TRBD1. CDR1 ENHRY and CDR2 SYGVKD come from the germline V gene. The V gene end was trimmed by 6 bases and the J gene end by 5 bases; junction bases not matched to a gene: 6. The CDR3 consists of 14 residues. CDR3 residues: CAIRGDSSTGELFF. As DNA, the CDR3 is TGTGCCATCAGGGGGGACAGTAGTACCGGGGAGCTGTTTTTT.

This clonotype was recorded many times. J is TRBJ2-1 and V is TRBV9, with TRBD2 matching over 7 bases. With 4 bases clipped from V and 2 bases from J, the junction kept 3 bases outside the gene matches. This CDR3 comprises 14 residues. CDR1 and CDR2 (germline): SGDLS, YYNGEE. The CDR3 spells CASSRGGAYNEQFF. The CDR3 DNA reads TGTGCCAGCAGCCGCGGGGGAGCCTACAATGAGCAGTTCTTC.

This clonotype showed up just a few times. CDR3 sequence reads: CASRGQGLYEQYV. The DNA of the CDR3 is TGTGCCAGCAGGGGACAGGGCCTTTACGAGCAGTACGTC. The chain is built from TRBV27 and TRBJ2-7; the match to TRBD1 covers 9 bases. The CDR3 runs to 13 residues. Unmatched junction bases numbered 4, after V lost 6 bases and J lost 4 bases. The germline gives CDR1 MNHEY, CDR2 SMNVEV (reference sequence).

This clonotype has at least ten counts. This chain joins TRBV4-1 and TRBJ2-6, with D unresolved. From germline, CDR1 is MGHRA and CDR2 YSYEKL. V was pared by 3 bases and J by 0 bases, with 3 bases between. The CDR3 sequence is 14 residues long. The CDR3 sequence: CASSHSSGANVLTF. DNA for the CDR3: TGCGCCAGCAGCCACAGCTCTGGGGCCAACGTCCTGACTTTC.

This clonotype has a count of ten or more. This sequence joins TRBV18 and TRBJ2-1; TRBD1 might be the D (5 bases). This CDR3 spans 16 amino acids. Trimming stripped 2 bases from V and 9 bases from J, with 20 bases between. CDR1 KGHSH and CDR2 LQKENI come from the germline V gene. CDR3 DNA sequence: TGTGCCAGCTCACCAAACTCAGTGGTCCAGCAGGGTGAGCAGTTCTTC. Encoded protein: CASSPNSVVQQGEQFF. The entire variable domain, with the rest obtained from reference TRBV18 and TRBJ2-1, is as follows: NAGVMQNPRHLVRRRGQEARLRCSPMKGHSHVYWYRQLPEEGLKFMVYLQKENIIDESGMPKERFSAEFPKEGPSILRIQQVVRGDSAAYFCASSPNSVVQQGEQFFGPGTRLTVL.

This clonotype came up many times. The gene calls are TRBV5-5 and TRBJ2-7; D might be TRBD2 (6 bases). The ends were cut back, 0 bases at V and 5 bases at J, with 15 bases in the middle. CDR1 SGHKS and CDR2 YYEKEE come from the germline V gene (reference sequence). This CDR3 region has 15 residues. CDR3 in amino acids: CASSLAGERGHEQYF. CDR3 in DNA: TGTGCCAGCAGCTTGGCGGGGGAAAGGGGCCACGAGCAGTACTTC.

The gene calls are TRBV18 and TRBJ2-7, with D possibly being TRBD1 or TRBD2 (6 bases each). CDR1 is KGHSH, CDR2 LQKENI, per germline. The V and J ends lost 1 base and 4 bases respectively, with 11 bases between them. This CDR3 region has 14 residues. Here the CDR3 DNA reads TGTGCCAGCTCACCACTCGGGGGCGGTTACGAGCAGTACTTC. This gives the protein CASSPLGGGYEQYF.

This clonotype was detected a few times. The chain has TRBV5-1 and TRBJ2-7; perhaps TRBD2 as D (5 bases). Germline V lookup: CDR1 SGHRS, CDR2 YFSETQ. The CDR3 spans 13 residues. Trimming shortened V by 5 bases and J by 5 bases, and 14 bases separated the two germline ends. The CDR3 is CASRPVGENEQYF. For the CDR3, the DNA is TGCGCCAGCAGGCCTGTCGGGGAGAACGAGCAGTACTTC.

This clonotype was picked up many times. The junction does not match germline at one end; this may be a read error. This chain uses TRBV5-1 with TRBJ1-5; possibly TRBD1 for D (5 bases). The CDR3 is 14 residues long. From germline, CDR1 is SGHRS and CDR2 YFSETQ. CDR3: CASSLSGGNQPQHF. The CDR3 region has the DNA TGTGCCAGCAGCTTAAGTGGGGGAAATCAGCCCCAGCATTTT.

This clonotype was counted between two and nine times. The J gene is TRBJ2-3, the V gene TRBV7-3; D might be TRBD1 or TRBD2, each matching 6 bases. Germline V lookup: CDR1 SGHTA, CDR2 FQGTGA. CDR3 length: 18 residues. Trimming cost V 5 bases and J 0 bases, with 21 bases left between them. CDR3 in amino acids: CASSQAPDGGPSTDTQYF. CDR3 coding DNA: TGTGCCAGCAGCCAAGCCCCCGACGGGGGCCCTAGCACAGATACGCAGTATTTT.

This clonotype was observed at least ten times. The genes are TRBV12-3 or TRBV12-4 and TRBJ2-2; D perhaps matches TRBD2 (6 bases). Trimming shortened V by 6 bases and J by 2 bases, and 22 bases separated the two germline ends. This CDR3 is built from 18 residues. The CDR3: CASSRPVGSSGNTGELFF. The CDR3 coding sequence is TGTGCCAGCAGCCGCCCGGTTGGTAGTAGCGGAAACACCGGGGAGCTGTTTTTT.

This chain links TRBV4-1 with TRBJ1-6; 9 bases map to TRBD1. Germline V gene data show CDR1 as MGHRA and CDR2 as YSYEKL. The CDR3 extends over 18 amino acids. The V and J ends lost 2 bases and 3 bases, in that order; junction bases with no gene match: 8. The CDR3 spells CASSQFSDRGHYNSPLHF. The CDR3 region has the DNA TGCGCCAGCAGCCAATTCTCGGACAGGGGTCACTATAATTCACCCCTCCACTTT.

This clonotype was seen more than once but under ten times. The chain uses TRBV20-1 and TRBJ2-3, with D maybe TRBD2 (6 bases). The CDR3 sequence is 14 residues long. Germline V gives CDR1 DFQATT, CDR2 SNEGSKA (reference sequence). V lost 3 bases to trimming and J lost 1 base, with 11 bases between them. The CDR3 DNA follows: TGCAGTGCTAGTGAAGCGGGTCGCACAGATACGCAGTATTTT. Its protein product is CSASEAGRTDTQYF.

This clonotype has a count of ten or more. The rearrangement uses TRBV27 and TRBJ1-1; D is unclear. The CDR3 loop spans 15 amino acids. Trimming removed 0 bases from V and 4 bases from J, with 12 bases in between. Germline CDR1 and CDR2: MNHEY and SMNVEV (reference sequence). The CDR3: CASSLSVGGSTEAFF. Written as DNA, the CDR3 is TGTGCCAGCAGTTTATCGGTCGGAGGGAGCACTGAAGCTTTCTTT.

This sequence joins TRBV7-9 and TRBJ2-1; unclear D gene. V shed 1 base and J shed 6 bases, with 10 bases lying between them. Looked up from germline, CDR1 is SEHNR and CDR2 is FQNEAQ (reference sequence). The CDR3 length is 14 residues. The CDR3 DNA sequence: TGTGCCAGCAGCTTAGGGATTCCTTCCAATGAGCAGTTCTTC. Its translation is CASSLGIPSNEQFF.

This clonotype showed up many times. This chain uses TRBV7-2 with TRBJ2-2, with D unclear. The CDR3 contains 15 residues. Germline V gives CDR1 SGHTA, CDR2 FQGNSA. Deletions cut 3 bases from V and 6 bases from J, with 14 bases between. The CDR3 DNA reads TGTGCCAGCAGCTTTCACCTCCCGGACGCCGGGGAGCTGTTTTTT. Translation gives CASSFHLPDAGELFF.